The 3 T cell receptor beta chains listed next were all sequenced from one sample in a study of shared clonotypes between healthy human individuals (dated by TCRdb to about 2020). The library was produced with the immunoSEQ multiplex PCR assay. Drawn from immuneACCESS, this table holds only the in-frame rearrangements with V and J called that TCRdb kept. Clones are partly lost; checked studies trace under half to an unresolved V gene and leave the rest unexplained. The sample data list about a million clones, and roughly 80% of these were observed just once. The leading ten clones occupy 0.89% of the sample. Sequenced: memory CD4+ T cells from PBMCs. Read against the paper, the sample's cell subset or site label means: CD45RA-negative fraction. These receptors all stem from a man between 18 and 35 years old in good health. Some clones in this sample may be carry-over from other donors' samples.

In DNA form, the CDR3 reads TGTGCCAGCAGCACGTCCGGGACGGAGAATCAGCCCCAGCATTTT. Protein: CASSTSGTENQPQHF. The V gene is TRBV11-2, the J gene TRBJ1-5, with a weak D call TRBD1 (5 bases). Germline CDR1 reads SGHAT; CDR2 reads FQNNGV. V was cut by 5 bases and J by 4 bases, with 15 bases left in between. The length of the CDR3 is 15 residues.

The chain links TRBV4-3 to TRBJ1-1; D call uncertain. Trimming removed 0 bases from V and 8 bases from J, with 13 bases in between. Germline lookup yields CDR1 LGHNA and CDR2 YSLEER. This CDR3 is 14 amino acids long. CDR3 in amino acids: CASSQDRLRSEAFF. The CDR3 coding sequence is TGCGCCAGCAGCCAAGATCGGCTGAGATCCGAAGCTTTCTTT.

The chain combines TRBV19 with TRBJ1-2, with TRBD1 as a possible D gene (6 bases). The CDR3 spans 13 residues. Trimming took off 9 bases at V and 5 bases at J, with 16 bases between the two ends. Germline V lookup: CDR1 LNHDA, CDR2 SQIVND (reference sequence). CDR3 sequence: CASQAQGDYGYTF. DNA of the CDR3: TGTGCCAGCCAAGCACAGGGAGATTATGGCTACACCTTC.